This passage covers 11 T cell receptor beta chains from one sample sequenced in a study of cytomegalovirus exposure and HLA in healthy donors. The PCR ran on 60 Vbeta and 13 Jbeta primers. Clones were sequenced by immunoSEQ multiplex PCR, and TCRdb holds only the in-frame ones, with some missing. The sample holds about 98,000 clones, 60% to 85% seen once. Sequencing was performed on PBMCs. All receptors derive from a man in his 60s in good health and CMV-seropositive.

The chain joins TRBV28 to TRBJ1-2, with 8 bases identical to TRBD1. CDR1 and CDR2 (germline): MDHEN, SYDVKM. This CDR3 region has 13 residues. J was trimmed by 7 bases and V by 6 bases; bases with no gene match: 7. The CDR3 DNA follows: TGTGCCAGCAGGTACTCCGGACAGGGTGGCTACACCTTC. Translating gives CASRYSGQGGYTF.

V usage is TRBV13 and J usage is TRBJ2-7; D gene unclear. V dropped 3 bases and J dropped 4 bases, with 10 bases sitting between them. The CDR3 is 13 residues long. CDR1 is PRHDT and CDR2 is FYEKMQ in the germline V gene (reference sequence). The CDR3 DNA is TGTGCCAGCAGCTTGTTTGAGGAGTACGAGCAGTACTTC. Translating it yields CASSLFEEYEQYF.

Concerning this clone itself: The junction departs from germline at one end; a sequencing error may be responsible. The chain recombines TRBV7-7 with TRBJ2-5; a possible D gene is TRBD2 (6 bases). This CDR3 has 13 residues. Germline V gene data show CDR1 as SSHAT and CDR2 as FNYEAQ (reference sequence). CDR3 region: CASSPYAGETQYF. Written as DNA, the CDR3 is TGTGCTAGCAGCCCATACGCGGGGGAGACCCAGTACTTC.

The rearrangement joins TRBV6-1 to TRBJ1-2; TRBD1 agrees at 10 bases. Germline V gene sequence: CDR1 MNHNS, CDR2 SASEGT. The V segment lost 3 bases and the J segment 5 bases; nucleotides outside the gene matches: 0. The CDR3 contains 13 residues. The CDR3 nucleotides read TGTGCCAGCAGTGAGGACAGGGGGTATGGCTACACCTTC. Amino acid sequence: CASSEDRGYGYTF.

The chain combines TRBV7-2 with TRBJ2-1, with D unclear. Looked up from germline, CDR1 is SGHTA and CDR2 is FQGNSA. The length of the CDR3 is 12 residues. Trimming removed 4 bases at V and 4 bases at J, with 5 bases between. CDR3 in amino acids: CASSSGYNEQFF. The CDR3 DNA reads TGTGCCAGCAGCTCGGGTTACAATGAGCAGTTCTTC.

The CDR3 reads CASSWNRDRFAGELFF. The CDR3 DNA sequence: TGCGCCAGCAGCTGGAACAGGGATAGATTTGCCGGGGAGCTGTTTTTT. This chain connects TRBV5-1 to TRBJ2-2; D possibly corresponds to TRBD1 (6 bases). The germline gives CDR1 SGHRS, CDR2 YFSETQ. The CDR3 is 16 amino acids. Trimming shortened V by 3 bases and J by 6 bases, and 18 bases separated the two germline ends.

V usage is TRBV30 and J usage is TRBJ2-5; 9 bases agree with TRBD1. Germline V gene lookup returns CDR1 GTSNPN and CDR2 SVGIG (reference sequence). The CDR3 has 16 residues. The J segment lost 1 base and the V segment lost 2 bases, leaving 8 bases of the junction unmatched. For the CDR3, the DNA is TGTGCCTGGAGTATCAGGACAGGGGAGGGCCAAGAGACCCAGTACTTC. Residues: CAWSIRTGEGQETQYF.

J is TRBJ1-4 and V is TRBV4-1, with TRBD1 identical over 9 bases. The ends lost 2 bases at V and 6 bases at J; junction bases unmatched: 4. The CDR3 runs to 15 residues. CDR1 is MGHRA and CDR2 is YSYEKL in the germline V gene. CDR3 nucleotides: TGCGCCAGCAGCCAAACCGGGACAGGGCATGAAAAACTGTTTTTT. It encodes CASSQTGTGHEKLFF.

The CDR3: CASSLLKTTDRGLGYTF. The DNA for the CDR3 is TGTGCCAGCAGTCTACTGAAAACTACGGACAGGGGCTTAGGCTACACCTTC. The chain couples TRBV27 to TRBJ1-2; 9 nucleotides match TRBD1. J gave up 8 bases and V 5 bases, and 18 bases lay outside the gene matches. Germline CDR1 and CDR2: MNHEY and SMNVEV (reference sequence). This CDR3 contains 17 residues.

The V call is TRBV6-5, the J call TRBJ2-2, with D uncertain. V was clipped by 6 bases and J by 6 bases, with 11 bases between them. CDR3 length: 13 residues. The germline gives CDR1 MNHEY, CDR2 SVGAGI. In DNA form, the CDR3 reads TGTGCCAGCAGCCCTTTTGAGTCCGGGGAGCTGTTTTTT. It specifies CASSPFESGELFF.

The rearrangement joins TRBV6-5 to TRBJ2-2; D is perhaps TRBD1 (6 bases). Trimming removed 7 bases at V and 5 bases at J, with 14 bases between. Germline values: CDR1 MNHEY, CDR2 SVGAGI. CDR3 length: 14 amino acids. CDR3 sequence: CASNRDTKTGELFF. CDR3 nucleotides: TGTGCCAGCAACCGGGACACCAAGACCGGGGAGCTGTTTTTT.